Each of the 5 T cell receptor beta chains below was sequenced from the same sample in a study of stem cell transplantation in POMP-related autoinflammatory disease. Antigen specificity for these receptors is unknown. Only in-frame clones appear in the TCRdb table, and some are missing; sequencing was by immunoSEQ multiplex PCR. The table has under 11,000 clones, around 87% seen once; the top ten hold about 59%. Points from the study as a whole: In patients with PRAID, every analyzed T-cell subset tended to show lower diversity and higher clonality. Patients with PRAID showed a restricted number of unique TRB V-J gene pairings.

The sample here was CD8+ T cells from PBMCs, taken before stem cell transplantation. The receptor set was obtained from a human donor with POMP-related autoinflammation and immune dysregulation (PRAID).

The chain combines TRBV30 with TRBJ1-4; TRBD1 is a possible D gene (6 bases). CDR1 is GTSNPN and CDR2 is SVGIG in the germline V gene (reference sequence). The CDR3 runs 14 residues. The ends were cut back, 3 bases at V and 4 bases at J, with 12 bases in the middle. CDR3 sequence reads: CAWSWGQGNEKLFF. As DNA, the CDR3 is TGTGCCTGGAGCTGGGGGCAGGGTAATGAAAAACTGTTTTTT.

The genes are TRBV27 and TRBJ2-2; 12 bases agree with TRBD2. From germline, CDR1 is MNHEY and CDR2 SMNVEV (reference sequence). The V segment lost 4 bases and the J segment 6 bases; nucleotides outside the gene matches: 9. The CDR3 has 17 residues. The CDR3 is CASSSPGLAGRAGELFF. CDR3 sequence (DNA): TGTGCCAGCAGTTCCCCCGGACTAGCGGGACGGGCCGGGGAGCTGTTTTTT.

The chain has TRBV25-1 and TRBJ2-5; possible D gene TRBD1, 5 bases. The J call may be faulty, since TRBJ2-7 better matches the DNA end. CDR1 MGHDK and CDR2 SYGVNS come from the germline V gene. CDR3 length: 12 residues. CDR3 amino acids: CASSWQGGEQYF. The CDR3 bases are TGTGCCAGCAGTTGGCAGGGCGGCGAGCAGTACTTC.

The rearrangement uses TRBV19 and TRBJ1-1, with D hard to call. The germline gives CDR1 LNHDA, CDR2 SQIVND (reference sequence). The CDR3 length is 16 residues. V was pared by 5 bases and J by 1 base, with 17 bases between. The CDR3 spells CASSRDHNNGNTEAFF. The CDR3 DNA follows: TGTGCCAGTAGTCGCGATCATAATAACGGGAACACTGAAGCTTTCTTT.

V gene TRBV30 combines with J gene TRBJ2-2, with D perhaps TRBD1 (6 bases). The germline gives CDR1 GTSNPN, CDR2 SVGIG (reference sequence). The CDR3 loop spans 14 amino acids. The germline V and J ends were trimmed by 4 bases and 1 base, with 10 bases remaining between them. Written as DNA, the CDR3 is TGTGCCTGGAATAGGGGACAGAACACCGGGGAGCTGTTTTTT. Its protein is CAWNRGQNTGELFF.